Below are 32 T cell receptor beta chains sequenced from a single sample in a study of CD8 T cells in Susac syndrome. Reverse transcription of about 0.5 to 1 ug RNA used random hexamers. TCRdb ran MiXCR on the immunoSEQ multiplex PCR reads and lists one entry per CDR3 protein. The table records more than 150,000 distinct CDR3 sequences, 90% to 95% of them present only once. The sequenced sample consisted of CD4+ T cells from PBMCs. These receptors were collected from a human donor in good health.

This chain links TRBV6-4 with TRBJ2-3; 7 bases match TRBD2. V shed 1 base, J shed 5 bases, and the junction held 6 bases outside the gene matches. Germline V gives CDR1 MRHNA, CDR2 SNTAGT. The CDR3 sequence is 15 residues long. The CDR3 is CASSDWGGPGDTQYF. CDR3 in DNA: TGTGCCAGCAGTGACTGGGGAGGGCCCGGAGATACGCAGTATTTT.

The V and J genes are TRBV9 and TRBJ2-5, with 14 positions matching TRBD2. Germline assignment: CDR1 SGDLS and CDR2 YYNGEE. V shed 4 bases, J shed 4 bases, and the junction held 12 bases outside the gene matches. CDR3 length: 18 amino acids. The CDR3 sequence: CASSTGTSGRRKGETQYF. The CDR3, as DNA: TGTGCCAGCAGCACCGGGACTAGCGGGAGAAGGAAGGGAGAGACCCAGTACTTC.

The J gene is TRBJ1-3, the V gene TRBV29-1; 10 bases align to TRBD1. Trimming took 6 bases from V and 2 from J; bases not matched to a gene: 1. CDR3 length equals 13 residues. Germline V gene sequence: CDR1 SQVTM, CDR2 ANQGSEA. The CDR3 here is CSVGQGAGNTIYF. CDR3 DNA sequence: TGCAGCGTCGGACAGGGGGCTGGAAACACCATATATTTT.

This chain links TRBV19 with TRBJ2-4; the match to TRBD1 covers 9 bases. The V and J ends lost 5 bases and 6 bases, in that order; junction bases with no gene match: 14. The CDR3 extends over 17 amino acids. Germline CDR1 and CDR2: LNHDA and SQIVND (reference sequence). The CDR3 DNA reads as TGTGCCAGTAGTTCCCTTATTGGGGACAGGGTGGCAAACATTCAGTACTTC. Translated: CASSSLIGDRVANIQYF.

The chain recombines TRBV24-1 with TRBJ1-5; D is unclear. Germline CDR1 is KGHDR and CDR2 is SFDVKD. The CDR3 length is 15 residues. V was pared by 9 bases and J by 4 bases, with 18 bases between. Here the CDR3 DNA reads TGTGCCACCTATCTAGACGTGTCGGTAAATCAGCCCCAGCATTTT. This gives the protein CATYLDVSVNQPQHF.

The chain is built from TRBV4-3 and TRBJ2-5; 11 bases are a match to TRBD1. V lost 0 bases to trimming and J lost 6 bases; unmatched junction nucleotides: 6. The CDR3 covers 16 residues. Germline V gene lookup returns CDR1 LGHNA and CDR2 YSLEER. CDR3 nucleotides: TGCGCCAGCAGCCAAGATAAAGGACAGGGGGCACAGACCCAGTACTTC. Its protein is CASSQDKGQGAQTQYF.

This chain links TRBV20-1 with TRBJ2-1; D is unresolved. Germline CDR1 is DFQATT and CDR2 is SNEGSKA (reference sequence). This CDR3 has 14 residues. Trimming removed 4 bases at V and 1 base at J, with 11 bases between. The DNA for the CDR3 is TGCAGTGCTATCGGCCGGCCGTCCTACAATGAGCAGTTCTTC. It encodes CSAIGRPSYNEQFF.

The chain recombines TRBV25-1 with TRBJ1-1, with TRBD1 as a possible D gene (5 bases). CDR3 length equals 13 residues. In germline, CDR1 is MGHDK, CDR2 SYGVNS. Trimming took off 5 bases at V and 0 bases at J, with 7 bases between the two ends. DNA for the CDR3: TGTGCCAGCAGTCGACAGCTGAACACTGAAGCTTTCTTT. It encodes CASSRQLNTEAFF.

The chain is built from TRBV28 and TRBJ2-7, with D possibly matching TRBD2 (6 bases). This CDR3 is built from 13 residues. V was shortened by 5 bases and J by 9 bases, with 17 bases between the two germline ends. From germline, CDR1 is MDHEN and CDR2 SYDVKM. CDR3 coding DNA: TGTGCCAGCAGTCCTAGGAGGGTCCTGGGGCAGTACTTC. It encodes CASSPRRVLGQYF.

On this clonotype: The junction departs from the called germline gene at one end, perhaps through a read error. The chain recombines TRBV5-6 with TRBJ2-7; TRBD1 might be the D (6 bases). This CDR3 region has 13 residues. Per germline, CDR1 SGHDT and CDR2 YYEEEE. This CDR3 is CASSRSLTGQLNF. The CDR3 coding sequence is TGTGCCAGCAGCCGCTCCTTGACAGGCCAGTTGAACTTC.

The chain carries TRBV5-1 and TRBJ1-1; D call uncertain. Trimming took 2 bases from V and 3 from J, leaving 11 bases between them. The CDR3 consists of 14 residues. Germline CDR1 SGHRS, CDR2 YFSETQ. The CDR3 loop reads CASSLKGMDTEAFF. For the CDR3, the DNA is TGCGCCAGCAGCTTAAAGGGAATGGACACTGAAGCTTTCTTT. Together with reference TRBV5-1 and TRBJ1-1, the CDR3 gives the full variable domain: KAGVTQTPRYLIKTRGQQVTLSCSPISGHRSVSWYQQTPGQGLQFLFEYFSETQRNKGNFPGRFSGRQFSNSRSEMNVSTLELGDSALYLCASSLKGMDTEAFFGQGTRLTVV.

The chain carries TRBV5-4 and TRBJ2-1, with a weak D call TRBD1 (6 bases). Per the germline V gene, CDR1 is SGHNT and CDR2 is YYREEE (reference sequence). The CDR3 is 14 residues long. Trimming cost V 10 bases and J 2 bases, with 16 bases left between them. CDR3 coding DNA: TGTGCCGGCGGAAACAGGGATACCTACAATGAGCAGTTCTTC. Amino acids: CAGGNRDTYNEQFF.

The chain has TRBV4-1 and TRBJ2-2, with 9 bases matching TRBD2. The CDR3 runs to 15 residues. The V gene's germline CDR1 is MGHRA and CDR2 YSYEKL. The V gene end was trimmed by 4 bases and the J gene end by 3 bases; junction bases not matched to a gene: 3. CDR3 coding DNA: TGCGCCAGCAGCCTGCGGGAGGGATACACCGGGGAGCTGTTTTTT. Encoded protein: CASSLREGYTGELFF.

A single count supports this clonotype. J is TRBJ2-5 and V is TRBV28; 8 positions agree with TRBD1. Trimming took 4 bases from V and 7 from J; bases not matched to a gene: 17. CDR1 and CDR2 (germline): MDHEN, SYDVKM. The CDR3 consists of 17 residues. The CDR3 protein is CASSSPGQALELGTQYF. Here the CDR3 DNA reads TGTGCCAGCAGTTCCCCGGGACAGGCCCTAGAACTTGGGACCCAGTACTTC.

The chain links TRBV7-2 to TRBJ2-3, with 9 positions matching TRBD2. Germline CDR1 is SGHTA and CDR2 is FQGNSA. Trimming removed 2 bases from V and 3 bases from J; junction bases left unmatched: 6. CDR3 size: 16 residues. Here the CDR3 reads CASSLNRGGGTDTQYF. CDR3 nucleotides: TGTGCCAGCAGCTTAAATCGCGGGGGGGGTACAGATACGCAGTATTTT.

About this clonotype itself: The junction shows a germline mismatch at one end, possibly a read error. The chain has TRBV11-2 and TRBJ2-1; the D is unclear. CDR3 length: 13 amino acids. Germline V lookup: CDR1 SGHAT, CDR2 FQNNGV. The CDR3 DNA follows: TGTGCCAGCAGATTAGGCGCGAACAATGAGCAGTTCTTC. Its translation: CASRLGANNEQFF.

V gene TRBV24-1 combines with J gene TRBJ1-2, with D possibly being TRBD1 (5 bases). The CDR3 length is 11 residues. V was pared by 9 bases and J by 3 bases, with 7 bases between. The germline V gene encodes CDR1 KGHDR and CDR2 SFDVKD. CDR3 DNA: TGTGCCACCGGGGCAGACTATGGCTACACCTTC. This translates into CATGADYGYTF.

There are a few counts of this clonotype. The V gene is TRBV5-1, the J gene TRBJ2-7, with 8 bases fitting TRBD1. This CDR3 comprises 15 residues. CDR1 is SGHRS and CDR2 is YFSETQ in the germline V gene. The ends lost 0 bases at V and 3 bases at J; junction bases unmatched: 5. DNA for the CDR3: TGCGCCAGCAGCTTGGGCGGACAGGGCCGCTACGAGCAGTACTTC. Its translation is CASSLGGQGRYEQYF.

The V call is TRBV5-6, the J call TRBJ2-3; D gene ambiguous. The CDR3 has 13 amino acids. V was clipped by 6 bases and J by 0 bases, with 8 bases between them. CDR1 and CDR2 (germline): SGHDT, YYEEEE. Written as DNA, the CDR3 is TGTGCCAGCATAGGATCGAGCACAGATACGCAGTATTTT. Translated, it gives CASIGSSTDTQYF.

The chain links TRBV19 to TRBJ1-2; 7 bases are shared with TRBD1. Germline V lookup: CDR1 LNHDA, CDR2 SQIVND (reference sequence). CDR3 length equals 15 residues. V was pared by 7 bases and J by 4 bases, with 12 bases of the junction left unmatched. The DNA of the CDR3 is TGTGCCAGTACCTTGAGTGACAGGGTTACCTATGGCTACACCTTC. Protein product: CASTLSDRVTYGYTF.

CDR3 sequence: CASSRLAGGSETQYF. As DNA, the CDR3 is TGTGCCAGTAGTAGGCTAGCGGGAGGAAGTGAGACCCAGTACTTC. The chain couples TRBV19 to TRBJ2-5; TRBD2 matches at 11 bases. This CDR3 contains 15 residues. After removal of 4 bases from V and 5 bases from J, the junction contained 6 bases not matched to a gene. Germline CDR1 and CDR2: LNHDA and SQIVND (reference sequence).

This chain links TRBV7-2 with TRBJ2-7; the D call may be TRBD1 or TRBD2 (5 bases each). Per the germline V gene, CDR1 is SGHTA and CDR2 is FQGNSA. CDR3 length: 17 amino acids. Trimming took off 5 bases at V and 3 bases at J, with 23 bases between the two ends. CDR3 protein: CASSLSSGTLNYYEQYF. CDR3 DNA sequence: TGTGCCAGCAGCCTATCATCGGGGACCCTTAACTACTACGAGCAGTACTTC.

This rearrangement joins TRBV5-6 to TRBJ2-7, with D possibly being TRBD2 (7 bases). V was pared by 3 bases and J by 6 bases, with 10 bases between. CDR3 length equals 12 residues. CDR1 is SGHDT, CDR2 YYEEEE, per germline. The CDR3 nucleotides read TGTGCCAGCAGCTGGGAGGGGGGCGAGCAGTACTTC. Translated, it gives CASSWEGGEQYF.

On this clonotype itself: The junction shows a germline mismatch at one end, possibly a read error. The chain carries TRBV28 and TRBJ1-5, with D possibly TRBD1 on 5 matching bases. The CDR3 contains 17 residues. The germline V gene encodes CDR1 MDHEN and CDR2 SYDVKM. The CDR3: CVSSLIGRGGNNQPQHF. The DNA for the CDR3 is TGTGTCAGCAGTTTAATCGGGAGGGGCGGAAACAATCAGCCCCAGCATTTT.

V is TRBV24-1 and J is TRBJ2-1; D unresolved. The V gene lost 9 bases and the J gene lost 2 bases, with 16 bases spanning the gap. Germline CDR1 KGHDR, CDR2 SFDVKD. The CDR3 is 15 amino acids. The CDR3, as DNA: TGTGCCACCTCTTCGGCCACTCGTACCTACAATGAGCAGTTCTTC. Protein: CATSSATRTYNEQFF.

This clonotype was seen just once. The chain uses TRBV5-1 and TRBJ1-2, with D possibly being TRBD1 (6 bases). This CDR3 has 16 residues. CDR1 is SGHRS, CDR2 YFSETQ, per germline. V was clipped by 2 bases and J by 5 bases, with 19 bases between them. The CDR3 DNA is TGCGCCAGCAGCTTTAATGGAGCTGGGACAACGTATGGCTACACCTTC. Translated, it gives CASSFNGAGTTYGYTF.

The J gene is TRBJ2-1, the V gene TRBV7-2; a weak D match, TRBD1 (6 bases). The V end lost 1 base, the J end lost 4 bases, and 14 bases lay between the germline ends. Looked up from germline, CDR1 is SGHTA and CDR2 is FQGNSA. This CDR3 is built from 16 residues. As DNA, the CDR3 is TGTGCCAGCAGCTTAGACCCGACAGGCCGATACAATGAGCAGTTCTTC. Translating it yields CASSLDPTGRYNEQFF.

The chain carries TRBV20-1 and TRBJ1-4, with 9 nucleotides matching TRBD1. The V gene end was trimmed by 2 bases and the J gene end by 4 bases; junction bases not matched to a gene: 5. The germline V gene has CDR1 DFQATT and CDR2 SNEGSKA (reference sequence). This CDR3 has 15 residues. CDR3 bases: TGCAGTGCTAGATCACCGGGACAGGGTAATGAAAAACTGTTTTTT. Translation: CSARSPGQGNEKLFF.

This chain connects TRBV6-4 to TRBJ1-5, with 8 bases lining up with TRBD1. Losses at the gene ends were 5 bases for V and 4 bases for J; bases not matched to a gene: 7. This CDR3 has 15 residues. The germline CDR1 and CDR2 sequences are MRHNA and SNTAGT. This chain's CDR3 is CASSPGGVGNQPQHF. The CDR3, as DNA: TGTGCCAGCAGTCCAGGGGGCGTCGGGAATCAGCCCCAGCATTTT.

CDR3 amino acids: CASSIAGGVSNTQYF. The DNA of the CDR3 is TGTGCCAGCAGTATAGCGGGAGGGGTATCCAATACGCAGTATTTT. The rearrangement uses TRBV28 and TRBJ2-3; 11 nucleotides match TRBD2. J gave up 7 bases and V 5 bases, and 8 bases lay outside the gene matches. Germline V lookup: CDR1 MDHEN, CDR2 SYDVKM. This CDR3 comprises 15 residues.

The chain is built from TRBV30 and TRBJ1-1, with D hard to call. Germline V gene sequence: CDR1 GTSNPN, CDR2 SVGIG (reference sequence). The CDR3 spans 12 residues. The V end lost 3 bases, the J end lost 7 bases, and 12 bases lay between the germline ends. The CDR3, as DNA: TGTGCCTGGAGCTTCTCCCCCGGTGAAGCTTTCTTT. Encoded protein: CAWSFSPGEAFF.

The chain links TRBV7-8 to TRBJ1-5; D is perhaps TRBD1 (6 bases). Per germline, CDR1 SGHVS and CDR2 FQNEAQ. The CDR3 has 16 amino acids. Trimming cost V 0 bases and J 2 bases, with 11 bases left between them. Here the CDR3 DNA reads TGTGCCAGCAGCTTAGCGAACAGGGTGGGCAATCAGCCCCAGCATTTT. Translating gives CASSLANRVGNQPQHF.